This TCR beta chain was sequenced for a study of blood T cell repertoires in COVID-19. Study context: COVID-19 samples, acute and convalescent, were from the United States, Italy and Spain. Sample material is recorded as cDNA or gDNA derived from T cells, B-cell-depleted T cells, or PBMCs.

The table lists this clone with a count of one. Original analysis: For nucleated cells, counts were estimated from reference gene primer amplification. TCRdb's copy holds only in-frame clones and misses some; the assay was immunoSEQ multiplex PCR. D and trimming were read from the DNA, whereas the V and J calls and clone size are those reported in that table. The sample comprises 90,000 to 100,000 clones, approximately 83% of which are singletons, and 6.3% rests with the top ten. The CDR3 totals 13 residues. V lost 6 bases and J lost 3, with 11 bases in between. Sequencing was carried out using peripheral blood. The gene calls are TRBV12-3 or TRBV12-4 and TRBJ1-2; perhaps TRBD1 as D (6 bases). This TCR was sampled from a man aged 55 to 70 with acute or convalescent COVID-19. CDR3 nucleotide sequence: TGTGCCAGCAGCCCCTACAGGGACTATGGCTACACCTTC. As protein: CASSPYRDYGYTF.